The 15 T cell receptor beta chains presented below share a single source sample, sequenced in a study of OX40 agonist ivuxolimab in advanced cancers. Sequencing used immunoSEQ multiplex PCR; TCRdb keeps in-frame clones, though not all of them. The table lists fewer than 100,000 clones, 93% of them singletons. The sample in question was CD4+ or CD8+ T cells sorted from blood, obtained in a trial of the OX40 agonist ivuxolimab. These receptors were taken from an adult with an advanced solid tumor such as melanoma, head and neck, liver or kidney cancer.

The chain employs TRBV30 and TRBJ1-2; 11 positions agree with TRBD1. Losses at the gene ends were 0 bases for V and 2 bases for J; bases not matched to a gene: 2. Germline V CDR1 and CDR2: GTSNPN, SVGIG (reference sequence). The CDR3 has 15 amino acids. The CDR3 loop reads CAWSVGTGGNYGYTF. The CDR3 DNA reads as TGTGCCTGGAGTGTTGGGACAGGGGGGAACTATGGCTACACCTTC.

The chain has TRBV7-8 and TRBJ2-7, with 11 bases identical to TRBD1. V gave up 0 bases and J gave up 3 bases; unmatched junction bases: 4. Germline CDR1 is SGHVS and CDR2 is FQNEAQ. This CDR3 is built from 16 residues. The CDR3 DNA is TGTGCCAGCAGCTTAGCAGGGACAGGGGGATTCTACGAGCAGTACTTC. It specifies CASSLAGTGGFYEQYF.

The chain combines TRBV27 with TRBJ2-1; 10 bases match TRBD2. Germline CDR1 MNHEY, CDR2 SMNVEV (reference sequence). Trimming removed 6 bases from V and 7 bases from J; junction bases left unmatched: 6. CDR3 length: 14 residues. CDR3 DNA sequence: TGTGCCAGCAGGTGGAGCGGGGGGGTGAATGAGCAGTTCTTC. Amino acid sequence: CASRWSGGVNEQFF.

This sequence joins TRBV29-1 and TRBJ1-1; D gene ambiguous. This CDR3 contains 13 residues. The germline gives CDR1 SQVTM, CDR2 ANQGSEA. Trimming cost V 3 bases and J 1 base, with 9 bases left between them. The CDR3 bases are TGCAGCGTTGATGAACTCTCGAACACTGAAGCTTTCTTT. It encodes CSVDELSNTEAFF.

This chain connects TRBV11-2 to TRBJ2-7, with D possibly being TRBD1 (6 bases). CDR1 is SGHAT and CDR2 is FQNNGV in the germline V gene. CDR3 size: 13 residues. V lost 5 bases to trimming and J lost 7 bases, with 15 bases between them. The CDR3, as DNA: TGTGCCAGCAGCGACACAGGGTCGGGAGAGCAGTACTTC. Translation: CASSDTGSGEQYF.

This rearrangement joins TRBV27 to TRBJ2-7; 9 nucleotides agree with TRBD2. Germline values: CDR1 MNHEY, CDR2 SMNVEV (reference sequence). V dropped 8 bases and J dropped 4; count of bases not matched to a gene: 6. The CDR3 loop spans 13 amino acids. The CDR3 sequence is CASWDSGSYEQYF. CDR3 bases: TGTGCCAGCTGGGATAGCGGGAGTTACGAGCAGTACTTC.

The chain employs TRBV12-5 and TRBJ2-3; weak D call: TRBD2 (7 bases). Trimming removed 4 bases from V and 3 bases from J, with 23 bases in between. This CDR3 comprises 18 residues. Germline V gene sequence: CDR1 LGHNT, CDR2 FRNRAP. DNA for the CDR3: TGTGCTAGTGGTTCCTGGGGCGGGGGCCACTACTCGACAGATACGCAGTATTTT. Translating gives CASGSWGGGHYSTDTQYF.

This sequence joins TRBV19 and TRBJ1-2; possibly TRBD1 for D (6 bases). Trimming cost V 0 bases and J 4 bases, with 18 bases left between them. The germline V gene has CDR1 LNHDA and CDR2 SQIVND (reference sequence). This CDR3 comprises 17 residues. The CDR3 DNA reads TGTGCCAGTAGTATAGAGGCGGCGAGGGGGGGTCTCTATGGCTACACCTTC. Its protein product is CASSIEAARGGLYGYTF.

The CDR3 DNA follows: TGTGCCAGCAGCTCCCGTCCAGTGGAGGCCACTGAAGCTTTCTTT. The encoded protein is CASSSRPVEATEAFF. The chain recombines TRBV9 with TRBJ1-1, with D uncertain. With 4 bases removed from V and 4 bases from J, the gap between germline ends came to 17 bases. Germline CDR1 SGDLS, CDR2 YYNGEE. The length of the CDR3 is 15 residues.

J is TRBJ2-7 and V is TRBV11-3, with D possibly being TRBD2 (5 bases). Trimming removed 3 bases at V and 7 bases at J, with 19 bases between. CDR3 length: 15 residues. The germline CDR1 and CDR2 sequences are SGHNT and YENEEA. CDR3 in DNA: TGTGCCAGCAGCTTCAGGAACAGCCCCACGGGGGAGCAGTACTTC. It codes for CASSFRNSPTGEQYF. The full variable domain, with the rest looked up from reference TRBV11-3 and TRBJ2-7, is EAGVVQSPRYKIIEKKQPVAFWCNPISGHNTLYWYLQNLGQGPELLIRYENEEAVDDSQLPKDRFSAERLKGVDSTLKIQPAELGDSAVYLCASSFRNSPTGEQYFGPGTRLTVT.

J is TRBJ2-5 and V is TRBV7-6, with TRBD1 matching over 7 bases. Germline lookup yields CDR1 SGHVS and CDR2 FNYEAQ. The J segment lost 3 bases and the V segment lost 3 bases, leaving 4 bases of the junction unmatched. The CDR3 has 14 residues. The CDR3 DNA is TGTGCCAGCAGCTTGTGGGGGACAGAAGAGACCCAGTACTTC. As protein: CASSLWGTEETQYF.

This rearrangement joins TRBV19 to TRBJ2-7, with 8 bases matching TRBD1. Germline CDR1 is LNHDA and CDR2 is SQIVND (reference sequence). This CDR3 has 15 amino acids. With 6 bases clipped from V and 3 bases from J, the junction kept 10 bases outside the gene matches. The chain's CDR3 is CASSQGAAEVYEQYF. The CDR3 coding sequence is TGTGCCAGTAGCCAGGGGGCGGCTGAGGTCTACGAGCAGTACTTC.

In DNA, the CDR3 is TGCGCCAGCAGCTTGGAAACAATCGGGACAGATACGCAGTATTTT. This encodes CASSLETIGTDTQYF. The genes are TRBV5-1 and TRBJ2-3; D uncertain. CDR3 length: 15 residues. Germline lookup yields CDR1 SGHRS and CDR2 YFSETQ. V shed 0 bases and J shed 3 bases, with 11 bases lying between them.

Written as DNA, the CDR3 is TGCGCCAGCAGCTTGGTCACCGGGACAGGGCAATCACCCCTCCACTTT. Translating it yields CASSLVTGTGQSPLHF. The genes are TRBV5-1 and TRBJ1-6, with 9 bases aligning to TRBD1. The CDR3 is 16 residues long. V shed 0 bases, J shed 10 bases, and the junction held 8 bases outside the gene matches. Germline CDR1 is SGHRS and CDR2 is YFSETQ.

V gene TRBV7-2 combines with J gene TRBJ1-2; D is ambiguous. CDR3 length: 15 amino acids. Germline lookup yields CDR1 SGHTA and CDR2 FQGNSA. V was cut by 4 bases and J by 0 bases, with 12 bases left in between. CDR3 bases: TGTGCCAGCAGCTACAACGGAAACTCTAACTATGGCTACACCTTC. Amino acid sequence: CASSYNGNSNYGYTF. The whole variable domain, filled in from reference TRBV7-2 and TRBJ1-2, reads GAGVSQSPSNKVTEKGKDVELRCDPISGHTALYWYRQSLGQGLEFLIYFQGNSAPDKSGLPSDRFSAERTGGSVSTLTIQRTQQEDSAVYLCASSYNGNSNYGYTFGSGTRLTVV.